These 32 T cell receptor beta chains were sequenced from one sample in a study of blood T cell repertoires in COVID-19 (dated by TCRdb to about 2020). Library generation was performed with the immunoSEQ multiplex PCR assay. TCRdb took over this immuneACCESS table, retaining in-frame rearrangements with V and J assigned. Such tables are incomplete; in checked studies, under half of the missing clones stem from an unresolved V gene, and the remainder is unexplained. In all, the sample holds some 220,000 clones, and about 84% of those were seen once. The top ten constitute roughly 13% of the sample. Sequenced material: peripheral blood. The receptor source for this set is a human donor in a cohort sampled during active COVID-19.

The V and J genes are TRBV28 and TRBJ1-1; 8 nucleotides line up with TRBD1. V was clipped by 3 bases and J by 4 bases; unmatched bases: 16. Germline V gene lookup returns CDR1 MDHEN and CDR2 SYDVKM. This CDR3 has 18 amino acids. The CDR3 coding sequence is TGTGCCAGCAGTTTGATAGGGGGACAGGCGCTTCGGGGCACTGAAGCTTTCTTT. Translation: CASSLIGGQALRGTEAFF.

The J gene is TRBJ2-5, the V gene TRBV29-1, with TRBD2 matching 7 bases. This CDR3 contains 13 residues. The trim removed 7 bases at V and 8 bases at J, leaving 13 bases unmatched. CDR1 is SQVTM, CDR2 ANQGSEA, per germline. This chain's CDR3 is CSALGRAHDTQYF. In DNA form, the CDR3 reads TGCAGCGCCTTGGGGAGGGCCCACGATACCCAGTACTTC.

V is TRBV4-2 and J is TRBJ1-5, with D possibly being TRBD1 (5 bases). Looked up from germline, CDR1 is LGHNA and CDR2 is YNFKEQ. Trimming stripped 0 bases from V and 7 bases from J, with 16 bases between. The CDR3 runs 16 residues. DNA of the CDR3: TGTGCCAGCAGCCAAGAGGCGGCAGGGTTTCGACAGCCCCAGCATTTT. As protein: CASSQEAAGFRQPQHF.

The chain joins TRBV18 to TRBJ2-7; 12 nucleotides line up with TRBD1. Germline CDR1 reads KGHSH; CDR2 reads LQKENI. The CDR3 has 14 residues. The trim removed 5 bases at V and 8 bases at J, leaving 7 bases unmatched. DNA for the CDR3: TGTGCCAGCTCAACCGGGACAGGGGGCGGAAAGCAGTACTTC. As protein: CASSTGTGGGKQYF.

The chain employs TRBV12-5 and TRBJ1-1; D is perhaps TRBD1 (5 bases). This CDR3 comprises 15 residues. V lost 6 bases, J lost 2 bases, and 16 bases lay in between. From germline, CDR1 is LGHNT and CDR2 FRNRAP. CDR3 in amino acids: CASGPAGLGNTEAFF. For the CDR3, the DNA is TGTGCTAGTGGCCCGGCGGGACTGGGAAACACTGAAGCTTTCTTT.

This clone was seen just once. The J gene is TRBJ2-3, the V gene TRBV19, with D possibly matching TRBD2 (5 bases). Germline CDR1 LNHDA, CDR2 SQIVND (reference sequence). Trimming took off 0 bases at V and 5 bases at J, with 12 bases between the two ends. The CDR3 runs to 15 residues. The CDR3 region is CASSIEVSAGDTQYF. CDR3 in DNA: TGTGCCAGTAGTATAGAAGTCAGCGCGGGAGATACGCAGTATTTT.

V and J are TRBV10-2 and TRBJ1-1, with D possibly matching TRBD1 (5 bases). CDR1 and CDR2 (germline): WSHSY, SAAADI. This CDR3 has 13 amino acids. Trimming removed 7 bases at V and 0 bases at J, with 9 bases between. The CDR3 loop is CASTTAMNTEAFF. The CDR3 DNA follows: TGCGCCAGCACGACAGCTATGAACACTGAAGCTTTCTTT.

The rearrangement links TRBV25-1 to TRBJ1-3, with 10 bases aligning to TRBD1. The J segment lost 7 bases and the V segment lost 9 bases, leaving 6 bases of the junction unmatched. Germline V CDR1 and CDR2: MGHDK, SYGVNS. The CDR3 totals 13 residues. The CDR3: CASSGQGRNTIYF. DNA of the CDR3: TGTGCCAGTTCGGGACAGGGGAGGAACACCATATATTTT.

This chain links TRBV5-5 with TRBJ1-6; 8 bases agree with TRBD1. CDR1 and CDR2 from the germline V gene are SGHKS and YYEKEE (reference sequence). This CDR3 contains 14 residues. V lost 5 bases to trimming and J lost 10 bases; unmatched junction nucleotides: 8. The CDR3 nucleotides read TGTGCCAGCAGTTCCGGGACAGGCTGGTCACCCCTCCACTTT. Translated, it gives CASSSGTGWSPLHF. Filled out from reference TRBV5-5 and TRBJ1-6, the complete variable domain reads DAGVTQSPTHLIKTRGQQVTLRCSPISGHKSVSWYQQVLGQGPQFIFQYYEKEERGRGNFPDRFSARQFPNYSSELNVNALLLGDSALYLCASSSGTGWSPLHFGNGTRLTVT.

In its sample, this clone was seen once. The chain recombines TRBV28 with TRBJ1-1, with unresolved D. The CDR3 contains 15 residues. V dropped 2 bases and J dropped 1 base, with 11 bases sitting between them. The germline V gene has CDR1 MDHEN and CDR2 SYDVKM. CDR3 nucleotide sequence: TGTGCCAGCAGTTTACATCGGGAGGGGAACACTGAAGCTTTCTTT. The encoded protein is CASSLHREGNTEAFF.

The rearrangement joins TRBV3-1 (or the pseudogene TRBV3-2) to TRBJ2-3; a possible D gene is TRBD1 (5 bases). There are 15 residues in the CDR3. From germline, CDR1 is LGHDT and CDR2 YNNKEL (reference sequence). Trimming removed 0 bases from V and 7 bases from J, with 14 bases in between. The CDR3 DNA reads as TGTGCCAGCAGCCAAGACCTCGCCACAGGATATACGCAGTATTTT. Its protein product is CASSQDLATGYTQYF.

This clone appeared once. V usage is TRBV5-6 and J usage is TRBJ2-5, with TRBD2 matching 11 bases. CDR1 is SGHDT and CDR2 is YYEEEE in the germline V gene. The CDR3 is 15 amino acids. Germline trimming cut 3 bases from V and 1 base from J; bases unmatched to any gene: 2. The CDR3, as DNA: TGTGCCAGCAGCTCTAGCGGGGGGATCCAAGAGACCCAGTACTTC. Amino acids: CASSSSGGIQETQYF.

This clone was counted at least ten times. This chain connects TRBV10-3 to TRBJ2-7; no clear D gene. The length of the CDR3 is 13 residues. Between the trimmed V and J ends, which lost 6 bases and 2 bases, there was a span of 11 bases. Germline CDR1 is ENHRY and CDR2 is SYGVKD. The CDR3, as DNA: TGTGCCATCAGGCAGTCCGAGGCCTACGAGCAGTACTTC. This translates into CAIRQSEAYEQYF.

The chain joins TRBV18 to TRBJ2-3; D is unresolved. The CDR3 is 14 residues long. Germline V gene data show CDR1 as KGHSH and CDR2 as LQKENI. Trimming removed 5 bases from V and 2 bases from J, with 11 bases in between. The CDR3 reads CASSFSTYTDTQYF. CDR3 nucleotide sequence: TGTGCCAGCTCATTTTCTACCTACACAGATACGCAGTATTTT.

Here the CDR3 reads CASSQLMGQDGYTF. CDR3 nucleotides: TGCGCCAGCAGCCAATTGATGGGGCAGGATGGCTACACCTTC. This chain connects TRBV4-1 to TRBJ1-2, with D possibly being TRBD1 (5 bases). V gave up 2 bases and J gave up 6 bases, with 13 bases separating them. The V gene's germline CDR1 is MGHRA and CDR2 YSYEKL. The CDR3 is made up of 14 amino acids.

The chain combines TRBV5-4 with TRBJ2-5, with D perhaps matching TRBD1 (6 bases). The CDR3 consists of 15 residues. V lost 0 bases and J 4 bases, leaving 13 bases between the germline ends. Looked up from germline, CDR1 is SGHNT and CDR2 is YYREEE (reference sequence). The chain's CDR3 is CASSLGTGYGETQYF. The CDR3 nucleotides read TGTGCCAGCAGCTTGGGTACAGGGTACGGAGAGACCCAGTACTTC.

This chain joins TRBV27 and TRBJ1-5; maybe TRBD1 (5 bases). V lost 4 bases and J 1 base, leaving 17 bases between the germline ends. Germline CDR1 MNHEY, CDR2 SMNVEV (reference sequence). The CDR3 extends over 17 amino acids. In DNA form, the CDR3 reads TGTGCCAGCAGTTCACAAGATGGGACTGCCAGCAATCAGCCCCAGCATTTT. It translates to CASSSQDGTASNQPQHF.

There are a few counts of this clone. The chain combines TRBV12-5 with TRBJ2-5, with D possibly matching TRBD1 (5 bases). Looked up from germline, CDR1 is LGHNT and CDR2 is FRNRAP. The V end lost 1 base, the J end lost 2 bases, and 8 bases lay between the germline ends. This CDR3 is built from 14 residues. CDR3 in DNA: TGTGCTAGTGGTTTGGCAGGGATTCAAGAGACCCAGTACTTC. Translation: CASGLAGIQETQYF.

The CDR3 region is CASSVVGGTHSDTQYF. The CDR3 coding sequence is TGTGCCAGCAGCGTAGTGGGCGGGACGCACTCAGATACGCAGTATTTT. The chain has TRBV9 and TRBJ2-3; a possible D gene is TRBD2 (6 bases). Germline loops: CDR1 SGDLS, CDR2 YYNGEE. The CDR3 has 16 residues. V dropped 0 bases and J dropped 4 bases, with 15 bases sitting between them. Supplemented by reference TRBV9 and TRBJ2-3, the full variable domain reads DSGVTQTPKHLITATGQRVTLRCSPRSGDLSVYWYQQSLDQGLQFLIQYYNGEERAKGNILERFSAQQFPDLHSELNLSSLELGDSALYFCASSVVGGTHSDTQYFGPGTRLTVL.

In DNA, the CDR3 is TGCAGCGTTGAAACAGGGTTCATGGGTCAGTACTTC. It codes for CSVETGFMGQYF. The chain has TRBV29-1 and TRBJ2-4, with a weak D call TRBD1 (6 bases). Deletions cut 2 bases from V and 12 bases from J, with 14 bases between. The CDR3 extends over 12 amino acids. The V gene's germline CDR1 is SQVTM and CDR2 ANQGSEA.

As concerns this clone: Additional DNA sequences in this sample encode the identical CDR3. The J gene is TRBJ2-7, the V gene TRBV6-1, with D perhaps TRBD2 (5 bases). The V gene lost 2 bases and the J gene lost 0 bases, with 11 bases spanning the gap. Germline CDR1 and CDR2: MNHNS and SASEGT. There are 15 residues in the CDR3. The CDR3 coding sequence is TGTGCCAGCAGTGAATTAACGGGGAGCTCCTACGAGCAGTACTTC. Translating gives CASSELTGSSYEQYF.

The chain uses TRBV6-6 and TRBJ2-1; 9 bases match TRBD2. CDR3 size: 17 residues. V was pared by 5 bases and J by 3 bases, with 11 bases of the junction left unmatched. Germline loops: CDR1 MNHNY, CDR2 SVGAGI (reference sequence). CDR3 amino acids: CASSPSGGRENYNEQFF. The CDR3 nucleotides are TGTGCCAGCAGTCCCTCGGGCGGGAGGGAGAACTACAATGAGCAGTTCTTC.

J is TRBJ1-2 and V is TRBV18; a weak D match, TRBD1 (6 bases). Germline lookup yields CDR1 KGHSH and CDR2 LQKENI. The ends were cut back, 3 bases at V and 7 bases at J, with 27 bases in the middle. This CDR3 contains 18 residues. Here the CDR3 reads CASSPPTGSSPLIGGYTF. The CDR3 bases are TGTGCCAGCTCACCCCCTACAGGGTCCTCACCTCTCATAGGTGGCTACACCTTC. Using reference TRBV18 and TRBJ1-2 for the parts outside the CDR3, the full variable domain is NAGVMQNPRHLVRRRGQEARLRCSPMKGHSHVYWYRQLPEEGLKFMVYLQKENIIDESGMPKERFSAEFPKEGPSILRIQQVVRGDSAAYFCASSPPTGSSPLIGGYTFGSGTRLTVV.

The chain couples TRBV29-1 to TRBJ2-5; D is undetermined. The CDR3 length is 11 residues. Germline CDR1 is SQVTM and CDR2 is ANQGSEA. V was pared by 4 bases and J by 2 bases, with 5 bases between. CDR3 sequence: CSVATQETQYF. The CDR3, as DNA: TGCAGCGTTGCCACTCAAGAGACCCAGTACTTC.

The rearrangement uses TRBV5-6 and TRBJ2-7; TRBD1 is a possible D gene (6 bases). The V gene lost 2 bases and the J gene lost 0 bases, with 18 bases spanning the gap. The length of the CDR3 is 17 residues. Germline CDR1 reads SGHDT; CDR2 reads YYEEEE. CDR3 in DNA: TGTGCCAGCAGCTTTGTGAGCAGGGGAGACTCCTCCTACGAGCAGTACTTC. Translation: CASSFVSRGDSSYEQYF.

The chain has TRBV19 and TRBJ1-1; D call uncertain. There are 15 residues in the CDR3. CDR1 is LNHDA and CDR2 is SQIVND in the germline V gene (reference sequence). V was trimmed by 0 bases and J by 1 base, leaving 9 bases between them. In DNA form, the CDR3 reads TGTGCCAGTAGTATAGATGTCCGGAGGAACACTGAAGCTTTCTTT. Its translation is CASSIDVRRNTEAFF.

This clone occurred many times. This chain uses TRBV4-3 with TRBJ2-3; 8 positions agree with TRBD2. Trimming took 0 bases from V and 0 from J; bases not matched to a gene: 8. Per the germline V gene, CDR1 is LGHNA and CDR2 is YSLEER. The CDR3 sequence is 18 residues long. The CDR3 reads CASSQDRARGASTDTQYF. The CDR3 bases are TGCGCCAGCAGCCAAGATAGAGCGCGGGGGGCTAGCACAGATACGCAGTATTTT.

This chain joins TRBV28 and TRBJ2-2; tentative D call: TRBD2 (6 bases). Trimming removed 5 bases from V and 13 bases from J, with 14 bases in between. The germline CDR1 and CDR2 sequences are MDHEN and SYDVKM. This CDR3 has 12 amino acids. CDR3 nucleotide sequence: TGTGCCAGCAGTAGCGGGTTGCCACCGCTGTTTTTT. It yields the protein CASSSGLPPLFF.

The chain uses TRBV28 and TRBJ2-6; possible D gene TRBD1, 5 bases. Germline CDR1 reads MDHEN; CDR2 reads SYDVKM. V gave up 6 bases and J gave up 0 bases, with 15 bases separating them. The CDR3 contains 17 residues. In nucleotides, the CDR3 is TGTGCCAGCAGACTAAACGATAGGGGCTCTGGGGCCAACGTCCTGACTTTC. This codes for CASRLNDRGSGANVLTF.

CDR3 DNA: TGTGCCATCAGTGAGTCGGGCTATAGCAATCAGCCCCAGCATTTT. Translating gives CAISESGYSNQPQHF. This sequence joins TRBV10-3 and TRBJ1-5; D call uncertain. V gave up 0 bases and J gave up 0 bases, with 6 bases separating them. From germline, CDR1 is ENHRY and CDR2 SYGVKD. This CDR3 has 15 amino acids.

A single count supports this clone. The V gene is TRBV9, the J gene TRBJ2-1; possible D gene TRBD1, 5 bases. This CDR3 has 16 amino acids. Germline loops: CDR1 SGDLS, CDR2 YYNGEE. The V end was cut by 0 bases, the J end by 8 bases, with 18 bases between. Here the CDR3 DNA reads TGTGCCAGCAGCGTAGGCGCCATCAGGGTAGTGGATGAGCAGTTCTTC. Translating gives CASSVGAIRVVDEQFF.

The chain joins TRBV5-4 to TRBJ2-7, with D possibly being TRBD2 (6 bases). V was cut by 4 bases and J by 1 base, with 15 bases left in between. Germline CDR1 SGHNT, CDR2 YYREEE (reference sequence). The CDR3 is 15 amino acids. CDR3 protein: CASSNTSGRSYEQYF. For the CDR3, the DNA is TGTGCCAGCAGCAATACCTCCGGGAGATCCTACGAGCAGTACTTC.